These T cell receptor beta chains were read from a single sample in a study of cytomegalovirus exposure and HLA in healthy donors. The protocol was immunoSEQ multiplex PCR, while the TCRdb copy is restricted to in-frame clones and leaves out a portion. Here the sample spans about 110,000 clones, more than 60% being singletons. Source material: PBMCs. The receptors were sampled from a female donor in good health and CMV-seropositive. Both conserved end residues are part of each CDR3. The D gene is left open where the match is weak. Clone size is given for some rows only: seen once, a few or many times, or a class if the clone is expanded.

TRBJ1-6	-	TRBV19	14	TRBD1	TGTGCCAGCTCAGGCGGACAGGGGAATTCACCCCTCCACTTT	CASSGGQGNSPLHF
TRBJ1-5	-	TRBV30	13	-	TGTGCCTGGAGCAACAGGGTTAATCAGCCCCAGCATTTT	CAWSNRVNQPQHF
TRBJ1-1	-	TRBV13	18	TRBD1	TGTGCCAGCAGCTTAATCGCCGGGACAGGGCGCATGAACACTGAAGCTTTCTTT	CASSLIAGTGRMNTEAFF
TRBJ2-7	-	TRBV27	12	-	TGTGCCAGCAGTTCCCCCCCCGGGGAGCAGTACTTC	CASSSPPGEQYF
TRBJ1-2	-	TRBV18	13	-	TGTGCCAGCTCTGCAGACAGCAGCATTGGCTACACCTTC	CASSADSSIGYTF
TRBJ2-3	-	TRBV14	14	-	TGTGCCAGCAGCCACCGGGGGGCTGGCCGTACGCAGTATTTT	CASSHRGAGRTQYF
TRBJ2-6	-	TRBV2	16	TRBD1	TGTGCCAGCAGTGAATGGACAGGGGTCGGGGCCAACGTCCTGACTTTC	CASSEWTGVGANVLTF
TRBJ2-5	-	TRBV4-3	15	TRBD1	TGCGCCAGCAGCCGATTGACAGGGGTTGGAGAGACCCAGTACTTC	CASSRLTGVGETQYF
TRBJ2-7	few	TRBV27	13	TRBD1	TGTGCCAGCAGCTCACAGGGGGGATACGAGCAGTACTTC	CASSSQGGYEQYF
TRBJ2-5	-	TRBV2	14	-	TGTGCCAGCAGTCTTGAGCATCTACAAGAGACCCAGTACTTC	CASSLEHLQETQYF
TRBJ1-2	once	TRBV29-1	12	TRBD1	TGCAGCGTTCGGGACAGGGGTTATGGCTACACCTTC	CSVRDRGYGYTF
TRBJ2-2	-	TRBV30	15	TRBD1	TGTGCCTGGAGTGGGGACAGGGGAAACACCGGGGAGCTGTTTTTT	CAWSGDRGNTGELFF
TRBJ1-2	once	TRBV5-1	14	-	TGCGCCAGCAGCTTCAGTTTCAGGGCCTATGGCTACACCTTC	CASSFSFRAYGYTF
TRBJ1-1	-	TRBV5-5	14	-	TGTGCCAGCAGCTCCGACAGGTTGAACACTGAAGCTTTCTTT	CASSSDRLNTEAFF
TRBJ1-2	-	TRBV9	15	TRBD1	TGTGCCAGCAGCGTAGGGACAGGGGGGAACTATGGCTACACCTTC	CASSVGTGGNYGYTF
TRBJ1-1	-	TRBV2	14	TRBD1	TGTGCCAGCAGTGGGGACAGCATGAACACTGAAGCTTTCTTT	CASSGDSMNTEAFF
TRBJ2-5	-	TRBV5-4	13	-	TGTGCCAGCAGCTTGGCAGGGTGGGAGACCCAGTACTTC	CASSLAGWETQYF